This T cell receptor beta chain was profiled in a study of identical twins. General study results and limits: Analyses based on zero insertions could be partly confounded by invariant MAIT and iNKT cells.

Note on this clonotype: Its specificity is unknown.

This CDR3 is 16 amino acids long. The junction had 10 bases not matched to a gene; V was cut back by 5 bases and J by 6 bases. CDR1 is MNHEY, CDR2 SVGEGT, per germline. Template switching supplied a universal primer site; unique molecular identifiers were carried on the cDNA. From the 5' RACE reads, TCRdb called clonotypes with MiXCR, one entry per CDR3 protein. The sample holds around 470,000 distinct CDR3 sequences, more than 13% seen once. In addition, the sample was reused for a study of yellow fever vaccine responses in identical twins.

The sequenced sample consisted of CD4+ T cells sorted from blood. The sequence was collected from a woman aged 18-29 years in good health. The chain combines TRBV6-2 or TRBV6-3 with TRBJ2-2, with TRBD2 matching over 9 bases. This CDR3 reads CASSTGGLAAAGELFF. CDR3 bases: TGTGCCAGCAGTACTGGGGGACTAGCTGCCGCCGGGGAGCTGTTTTTT.